This T cell receptor beta chain was recorded in a study of T cell changes during pregnancy in multiple sclerosis. V gave up 5 bases and J gave up 2 bases; unmatched junction bases: 17. The germline V gene has CDR1 MDHEN and CDR2 SYDVKM. The CDR3 contains 18 residues. Libraries were prepared by immunoSEQ multiplex PCR; TCRdb keeps only in-frame clonotypes and omits some of them. The sample yields tens of thousands of clones, around 93% seen once. The V and J genes are TRBV28 and TRBJ2-7, with 8 bases identical to TRBD2. The receptor comes from a female donor with multiple sclerosis, enrolled in a pregnancy study. Here the sequenced sample was CD8+ T cells from peripheral blood mononuclear cells, taken in the second trimester of pregnancy. CDR3 DNA: TGTGCCAGCAGTCTGACCTATACAACTAGCGGAGATCCCTACGAGCAGTACTTC. Amino acid sequence: CASSLTYTTSGDPYEQYF.